This passage covers 28 T cell receptor beta chains from one sample sequenced in a study of molecular identifiers for immune sequencing clone quantification. Each CDR3 protein is one row after TCRdb ran MiXCR on the PCR reads. The repertoire holds approximately 630,000 distinct CDR3 sequences, with about 25% as singletons. The sequenced sample consisted of naive CD8+ T cells from blood, with Jurkat cell RNA spiked in. Indicated subset: FACS-sorted CD8+CD4-CCR7+CD45RA+ naive T cells. These receptors were taken from a human donor in good health. Some libraries in this study had Jurkat cell RNA spiked in.

The chain links TRBV20-1 to TRBJ2-7; D unresolved. The germline CDR1 and CDR2 sequences are DFQATT and SNEGSKA (reference sequence). The CDR3 runs 13 residues. Trimming took off 0 bases at V and 2 bases at J, with 8 bases between the two ends. CDR3 amino acids: CSARDGETYEQYF. DNA for the CDR3: TGCAGTGCTAGAGATGGGGAAACCTACGAGCAGTACTTC.

The chain combines TRBV4-3 with TRBJ2-4; TRBD1 matches 8 bases. J gave up 1 base and V 0 bases, and 14 bases lay outside the gene matches. The CDR3 totals 20 residues. CDR1 is LGHNA and CDR2 is YSLEER in the germline V gene. The DNA for the CDR3 is TGCGCCAGCAGCCAAGATAGGACAGGGCGGTGGGAAGTGGCCAAAAACATTCAGTACTTC. The encoded protein is CASSQDRTGRWEVAKNIQYF.

The chain combines TRBV5-3 with TRBJ2-7; D is perhaps TRBD2 (5 bases). TRBV5-3 is assigned to the ORF class and has an uncertain function. Trimming pared 8 bases from V and 5 bases from J, leaving 23 bases between. The CDR3 covers 15 residues. The chain's CDR3 is CASRRQVARDNEQYF. Here the CDR3 DNA reads TGTGCCAGCAGACGCCAGGTAGCGAGAGATAACGAGCAGTACTTC.

In its sample, this clonotype was seen many times. At one end the junction does not follow the germline gene, possibly because of a read error. The chain employs TRBV10-1 and TRBJ2-1; D is uncertain. CDR3 length: 14 amino acids. Germline loops: CDR1 WNHNN, CDR2 SYGVQD (reference sequence). The CDR3: CASSGRKSYNEQFF. The CDR3 nucleotides read TGCGCCAGTAGTGGAAGAAAATCCTACAATGAGCAGTTCTTC.

This clonotype was picked up a small number of times. V gene TRBV29-1 combines with J gene TRBJ1-2; no clear D. V lost 2 bases and J lost 2, with 9 bases in between. Germline V gives CDR1 SQVTM, CDR2 ANQGSEA. This CDR3 is built from 13 residues. The CDR3 DNA reads TGCAGCGTTGAATCACGGCTGAACTATGGCTACACCTTC. Its protein is CSVESRLNYGYTF. Combining the CDR3 with reference TRBV29-1 and TRBJ1-2 gives the whole variable domain SAVISQKPSRDICQRGTSLTIQCQVDSQVTMMFWYRQQPGQSLTLIATANQGSEATYESGFVIDKFPISRPNLTFSTLTVSNMSPEDSSIYLCSVESRLNYGYTFGSGTRLTVV.

The chain recombines TRBV19 with TRBJ2-1, with unresolved D. Germline V lookup: CDR1 LNHDA, CDR2 SQIVND (reference sequence). The CDR3 loop spans 16 amino acids. V shed 3 bases and J shed 2 bases, with 14 bases lying between them. The CDR3 protein is CASSIYPEWAYNEQFF. DNA of the CDR3: TGTGCCAGTAGTATCTATCCAGAGTGGGCCTACAATGAGCAGTTCTTC.

The chain couples TRBV6-2 or TRBV6-3 to TRBJ2-1; TRBD2 agrees at 12 bases. The CDR3 has 15 residues. Germline-derived CDR1 and CDR2 are MNHEY and SVGEGT. The ends lost 4 bases at V and 4 bases at J; junction bases unmatched: 2. The CDR3 bases are TGTGCCAGCAGTTGGACTAGCGGGACATACAATGAGCAGTTCTTC. Its translation: CASSWTSGTYNEQFF.

This clonotype was detected ten times or more. The V call is TRBV15, the J call TRBJ2-7; 8 nucleotides line up with TRBD1. V dropped 5 bases and J dropped 5; count of bases not matched to a gene: 8. Germline CDR1 and CDR2: LNHNV and YYDKDF (reference sequence). The CDR3 extends over 14 amino acids. The CDR3 is CATSQGTGMDEQYF. The CDR3 coding sequence is TGTGCCACCAGCCAGGGGACAGGTATGGACGAGCAGTACTTC.

This clonotype showed up many times. The gene calls are TRBV7-8 and TRBJ2-5, with D perhaps TRBD1 or TRBD2 (5 bases each). Germline CDR1 and CDR2: SGHVS and FQNEAQ. V was pared by 4 bases and J by 2 bases, with 14 bases between. The CDR3 extends over 15 amino acids. CDR3 protein: CASSSPGPGQETQYF. The CDR3 nucleotides read TGTGCCAGCAGCTCACCGGGACCCGGGCAAGAGACCCAGTACTTC.

A remark on this clonotype: This could be a read error, since a much larger clone is one nucleotide away. The chain recombines TRBV27 with TRBJ2-7, with D perhaps given as TRBD1 or TRBD2 (6 bases each). Germline CDR1 MNHEY, CDR2 SMNVEV (reference sequence). The CDR3 has 13 amino acids. The CDR3 protein is CATGLRDGGEQCF. CDR3 DNA sequence: TGTGCCACGGGACTTCGCGACGGGGGCGAGCAGTGCTTC.

Concerning this clonotype itself: This may be a read error, as it is one base from a much larger clone. The V call is TRBV12-5, the J call TRBJ2-7; TRBD1 or TRBD2 may be the D gene (5 bases each). This CDR3 spans 14 amino acids. CDR1 and CDR2 from the germline V gene are LGHNT and FRNRAP. CDR3: CASGLGDGAYGQYF. CDR3 in DNA: TGTGCTAGTGGTTTAGGGGACGGAGCCTACGGGCAGTACTTC.

This clonotype was observed at least ten times. The chain employs TRBV12-3 or TRBV12-4 and TRBJ2-7; D is perhaps TRBD1 (5 bases). The CDR3 is 13 amino acids. V was shortened by 4 bases and J by 2 bases, with 9 bases between the two germline ends. The CDR3 coding sequence is TGTGCCAGCAGTTATCAGGGTACCTACGAGCAGTACTTC. Protein sequence: CASSYQGTYEQYF.

This clonotype was counted ten times or more. CDR3 sequence reads: CASMTGTQETQYF. The CDR3 nucleotides are TGCGCCAGCATGACGGGCACCCAAGAGACCCAGTACTTC. The gene calls are TRBV10-2 and TRBJ2-5; no clear D. Germline V lookup: CDR1 WSHSY, CDR2 SAAADI. This CDR3 has 13 residues. Trimming shortened V by 7 bases and J by 1 base, and 10 bases separated the two germline ends.

This chain links TRBV20-1 with TRBJ2-3; TRBD2 matches 10 bases. CDR3 length: 16 amino acids. V was pared by 4 bases and J by 1 base, with 8 bases of the junction left unmatched. Germline CDR1 reads DFQATT; CDR2 reads SNEGSKA (reference sequence). CDR3 in DNA: TGCAGTGCTACACCCCTAGCGGGAGAGGGCACAGATACGCAGTATTTT. Translation: CSATPLAGEGTDTQYF.

Of note for this clonotype: A read error may be the cause here, since a much bigger clone is one base away. The J gene is TRBJ2-1, the V gene TRBV6-6; maybe TRBD2 (5 bases). The CDR3 covers 13 residues. The germline gives CDR1 MNHNY, CDR2 SVGAGI (reference sequence). V was trimmed by 2 bases and J by 7 bases, leaving 9 bases between them. The CDR3, as DNA: TGTGCCAGCAGTTACCTAGGACTGAATGAGCAGTTCTTC. This encodes CASSYLGLNEQFF.

This chain connects TRBV6-5 to TRBJ2-1; 12 bases match TRBD2. Germline CDR1 reads MNHEY; CDR2 reads SVGAGI. V shed 8 bases and J 5 bases; nucleotides not matched to a gene: 7. The CDR3 contains 15 residues. The CDR3 nucleotides are TGTGCCAGCCGGAATCTAGCGGGAGGGGACAATGAGCAGTTCTTC. Its translation is CASRNLAGGDNEQFF.

Turning to this clonotype: The junction departs from the called germline gene at one end, perhaps through a read error. The V gene is TRBV5-6, the J gene TRBJ1-1; D possibly corresponds to TRBD1 (6 bases). Germline assignment: CDR1 SGHDT and CDR2 YYEEEE. The CDR3 contains 14 residues. The CDR3 DNA reads as TGTGCCAGCGGCTTTTACAGGGTCCTGAATGAAGCTTTCTTC. It specifies CASGFYRVLNEAFF.

The V gene is TRBV19, the J gene TRBJ1-1; TRBD1 aligns across 7 bases. This CDR3 contains 15 residues. Trimming removed 5 bases from V and 4 bases from J; junction bases left unmatched: 10. Germline lookup yields CDR1 LNHDA and CDR2 SQIVND (reference sequence). CDR3 region: CASSPQTGLFTEAFF. DNA of the CDR3: TGTGCCAGTAGTCCCCAGACAGGGTTGTTCACTGAAGCTTTCTTT. Using reference TRBV19 and TRBJ1-1 for the parts outside the CDR3, the full variable domain is DGGITQSPKYLFRKEGQNVTLSCEQNLNHDAMYWYRQDPGQGLRLIYYSQIVNDFQKGDIAEGYSVSREKKESFPLTVTSAQKNPTAFYLCASSPQTGLFTEAFFGQGTRLTVV.

In its sample, this clonotype was seen a few times. The chain links TRBV7-9 to TRBJ2-7, with D tentatively TRBD1 (5 bases). The V gene lost 2 bases and the J gene lost 2 bases, with 16 bases spanning the gap. CDR3 length: 16 residues. The germline CDR1 and CDR2 sequences are SEHNR and FQNEAQ (reference sequence). The CDR3 bases are TGTGCCAGCAGCTTAAGTCAGGGCTCCCCCACCTACGAGCAGTACTTC. This encodes CASSLSQGSPTYEQYF.

This clonotype was counted once. A much larger clone lies one base from this, so it may be a read error. V gene TRBV4-3 combines with J gene TRBJ2-7; D is perhaps TRBD1 (5 bases). Trimming took 4 bases from V and 2 from J, leaving 12 bases between them. CDR1 is LGHNA, CDR2 YSLEER, per germline. This CDR3 is 14 amino acids long. CDR3 bases: TGCGCCAGCAGCCCAGCCAGGGCCGCCTACGAGCAGTACTTC. This encodes CASSPARAAYEQYF.

The sample holds many counts of this clonotype. This chain connects TRBV7-9 to TRBJ2-7, with D tentatively TRBD2 (6 bases). Germline V gene sequence: CDR1 SEHNR, CDR2 FQNEAQ (reference sequence). Between the trimmed V and J ends, which lost 3 bases and 7 bases, there was a span of 16 bases. This CDR3 spans 14 amino acids. In DNA form, the CDR3 reads TGTGCCAGCAGCTTGGTAACGGCGGGATGGGAGCAGTACTTC. Translation gives CASSLVTAGWEQYF.

To note about this clonotype: This probably arose from a read error, given a far larger clone one base away. The rearrangement joins TRBV2 to TRBJ2-3, with D unclear. Germline-derived CDR1 and CDR2 are SNHLY and FYNNEI. The CDR3 contains 11 residues. In nucleotides, the CDR3 is TGTGCCAGCACCCCTGGAGATACGCAGTGTTTT. Its protein is CASTPGDTQCF.

Comments on this clonotype: An end of the junction differs from the germline gene, which may be a read error. CDR3 nucleotides: TGTGCCAGCAGCTTTAGCGGGGGGACGTACCAAGAGCCCCAGTACTTC. Its protein is CASSFSGGTYQEPQYF. The chain recombines TRBV7-8 with TRBJ2-5; TRBD2 aligns across 10 bases. Germline CDR1 SGHVS, CDR2 FQNEAQ. CDR3 size: 16 residues.

This clonotype was seen repeatedly, ten times or more. V and J are TRBV6-5 and TRBJ1-5, with 9 bases aligning to TRBD1. The CDR3 runs 15 residues. V dropped 5 bases and J dropped 2; count of bases not matched to a gene: 4. Germline loops: CDR1 MNHEY, CDR2 SVGAGI. As DNA, the CDR3 is TGTGCCAGCAGTCCCTGGACAGGGGGCAATCAGCCCCAGCATTTT. It is translated as CASSPWTGGNQPQHF.

This CDR3 is CASSWGDWNNSPLHF. CDR3 bases: TGCGCCAGCAGCTGGGGAGATTGGAATAATTCACCCCTCCACTTT. The chain has TRBV4-3 and TRBJ1-6, with D hard to call. Trimming left V 5 bases short and J 5 bases short, with 13 bases between. Germline V gene sequence: CDR1 LGHNA, CDR2 YSLEER. The CDR3 has 15 residues.

The J gene is TRBJ1-5, the V gene TRBV2; TRBD1 might be the D (5 bases). V lost 4 bases to trimming and J lost 2 bases, with 24 bases between them. Germline V lookup: CDR1 SNHLY, CDR2 FYNNEI. This CDR3 spans 19 amino acids. The CDR3 region is CASSVQAFLGRGGNQPQHF. The CDR3 region has the DNA TGTGCCAGCAGTGTACAGGCATTCCTGGGTCGAGGTGGCAATCAGCCCCAGCATTTT.

This clonotype showed up just a few times. The chain has TRBV30 and TRBJ2-1, with 7 bases fitting TRBD2. In germline, CDR1 is GTSNPN, CDR2 SVGIG (reference sequence). Trimming removed 1 base from V and 4 bases from J; junction bases left unmatched: 4. This CDR3 comprises 14 residues. CDR3 residues: CAWSGPSGYNEQFF. CDR3 nucleotides: TGTGCCTGGAGTGGGCCTAGCGGATACAATGAGCAGTTCTTC.

The chain carries TRBV24-1 and TRBJ2-2; no clear D. The V end lost 3 bases, the J end lost 5 bases, and 6 bases lay between the germline ends. This CDR3 spans 13 amino acids. CDR1 and CDR2 (germline): KGHDR, SFDVKD. The CDR3 is CATSDRRTGELFF. CDR3 sequence (DNA): TGTGCCACCAGTGATAGAAGAACCGGGGAGCTGTTTTTT.